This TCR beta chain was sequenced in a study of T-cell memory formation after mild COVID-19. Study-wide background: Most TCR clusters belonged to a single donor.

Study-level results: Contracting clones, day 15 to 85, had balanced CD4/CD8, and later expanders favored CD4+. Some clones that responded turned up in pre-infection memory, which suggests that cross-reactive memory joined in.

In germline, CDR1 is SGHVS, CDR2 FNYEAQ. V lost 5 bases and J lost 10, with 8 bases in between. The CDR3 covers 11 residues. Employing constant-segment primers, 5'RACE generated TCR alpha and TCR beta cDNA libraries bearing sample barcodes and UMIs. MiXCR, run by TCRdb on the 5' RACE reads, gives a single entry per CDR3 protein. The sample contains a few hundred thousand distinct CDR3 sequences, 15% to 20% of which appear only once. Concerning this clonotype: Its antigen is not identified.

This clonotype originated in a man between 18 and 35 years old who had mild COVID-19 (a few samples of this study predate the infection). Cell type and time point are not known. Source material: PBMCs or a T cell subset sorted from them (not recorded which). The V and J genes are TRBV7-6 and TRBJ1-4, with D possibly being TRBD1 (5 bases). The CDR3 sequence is CASSRGGKLFF. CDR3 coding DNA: TGTGCCAGCAGCCGGGGCGGAAAACTGTTTTTT.